The 6 T cell receptor beta chains given below trace back to one sample, sequenced in a study of T-cell reconstitution after alpha-beta-depleted transplantation in children. TCRbeta library preparation incorporated unique molecular identifiers. TCRdb processed the PCR reads anew with MiXCR; each CDR3 protein has one entry. The sample contains hundreds of thousands of distinct CDR3 sequences, about an eighth of which appear only once. Sequenced here: PBMCs, sampled before TCRalphabeta/CD19-depleted stem cell transplant. The receptors shown here come from a girl aged 2-9 years with congenital amegakaryocytic thrombocytopenia, due to receive a stem cell transplant.

This clonotype was detected ten times or more. This rearrangement joins TRBV29-1 to TRBJ2-6; perhaps TRBD2 as D (6 bases). CDR1 is SQVTM, CDR2 ANQGSEA, per germline. The CDR3 length is 14 residues. V shed 3 bases and J shed 2 bases, with 8 bases lying between them. The CDR3 sequence: CSVEGGTGANVLTF. The CDR3 DNA reads TGCAGCGTTGAGGGGGGAACTGGGGCCAACGTCCTGACTTTC.

Of note for this clonotype: A much larger clonotype is one base distant, so this may be a read error. This sequence joins TRBV20-1 and TRBJ1-4; D uncertain. Germline lookup yields CDR1 DFQATT and CDR2 SNEGSKA (reference sequence). The CDR3 is 13 residues long. This chain's CDR3 is CSVRERSNEKLFF. Written as DNA, the CDR3 is TGCAGTGTTAGAGAGCGTTCTAATGAAAAACTGTTTTTT.

There are many counts of this clonotype. V is TRBV7-3 and J is TRBJ2-1; 8 bases agree with TRBD2. The CDR3 consists of 15 residues. Germline CDR1 is SGHTA and CDR2 is FQGTGA. Losses at the gene ends were 4 bases for V and 6 bases for J; bases not matched to a gene: 8. This CDR3 is CASSSTPGGANEQFF. DNA for the CDR3: TGTGCCAGCAGCTCAACCCCGGGGGGGGCCAATGAGCAGTTCTTC.

This clonotype was seen a handful of times. The rearrangement joins TRBV15 to TRBJ1-2; weak D call: TRBD1 (5 bases). The CDR3 consists of 14 residues. Germline CDR1 LNHNV, CDR2 YYDKDF (reference sequence). With 5 bases removed from V and 4 bases from J, the gap between germline ends came to 14 bases. CDR3 amino acids: CATSERQGTYGYTF. The CDR3 DNA reads as TGTGCCACCAGCGAGAGGCAGGGAACCTATGGCTACACCTTC.

This rearrangement joins TRBV4-2 to TRBJ2-2, with TRBD1 matching 9 bases. Unmatched junction bases numbered 15, after V lost 4 bases and J lost 6 bases. Germline values: CDR1 LGHNA, CDR2 YNFKEQ. CDR3 length: 18 residues. The CDR3 nucleotides read TGTGCCAGCAGCCGGACCACAGGGGGCGCAGGTCGTGCCGGGGAGCTGTTTTTT. Protein sequence: CASSRTTGGAGRAGELFF.

This clonotype was picked up one time. This chain connects TRBV14 to TRBJ2-3, with TRBD1 as a possible D gene (6 bases). Trimming pared 5 bases from V and 2 bases from J, leaving 11 bases between. Germline CDR1 SGHDN, CDR2 FVKESK. This CDR3 has 14 residues. The CDR3: CASSFRQVTDTQYF. CDR3 coding DNA: TGTGCCAGCAGCTTCCGACAGGTCACAGATACGCAGTATTTT.